The clone carrying this T cell receptor beta chain has more than one count but fewer than ten. Its antigen is not known. TCRdb re-derived calls from the 5' RACE reads in MiXCR, one entry per CDR3 protein. The sample lists hundreds of thousands of distinct CDR3 sequences, over 9% occurring once. This record comes from a study of identical twins. Trimming pared 7 bases from V and 7 bases from J, leaving 17 bases between. The CDR3 contains 14 residues. The V gene's germline CDR1 is SNHLY and CDR2 FYNNEI. Findings and caveats of the study: The models systematically underestimated how much out-of-frame TCR alpha was shared in monozygotic twins.

The sample was also reused in another study, on yellow fever vaccine responses in identical twins. That publication notes: Reported findings indicate that twins' vaccine T cell responses seemed partially convergent, partially personalized.

The chain couples TRBV2 to TRBJ2-1; no definite D call. Material for sequencing was PBMCs. The origin of this receptor is a young woman in good health. CDR3 residues: CASNRKPPSNEQFF. For the CDR3, the DNA is TGTGCCAGCAATCGGAAACCCCCGTCGAATGAGCAGTTCTTC.